These 26 T cell receptor beta chains originate from one sample sequenced in a study of T cell repertoires in ileal Crohn's disease. Only in-frame clones appear in the TCRdb table, and some are missing; sequencing was by immunoSEQ multiplex PCR. This sample has roughly 16,000 clones, with 80% to 95% found just once. Time point indicated: inflamed ileum from the surgical specimen. The sample comprised ileal tissue. These receptors all stem from an adult with Crohn's disease.

V usage is TRBV5-4 and J usage is TRBJ1-2; possibly TRBD1 for D (6 bases). CDR3 size: 14 residues. Germline CDR1 is SGHNT and CDR2 is YYREEE (reference sequence). Trimming removed 4 bases from V and 2 bases from J, with 12 bases in between. The CDR3 nucleotides are TGTGCCAGCAGCAGGGGGGGTGCGAACTATGGCTACACCTTC. Protein product: CASSRGGANYGYTF.

The sample holds one count of this clone. The rearrangement uses TRBV10-2 and TRBJ1-2, with 7 positions matching TRBD1. The CDR3 runs 12 residues. The germline CDR1 and CDR2 sequences are WSHSY and SAAADI. The trim removed 9 bases at V and 7 bases at J, leaving 8 bases unmatched. The CDR3 DNA follows: TGCGCCAGTCAACAGGGGAAGGGTGGCTACACCTTC. Translating it yields CASQQGKGGYTF.

The chain carries TRBV10-1 and TRBJ2-1; D not certain. This CDR3 is 14 amino acids long. V was trimmed by 4 bases and J by 6 bases, leaving 13 bases between them. Germline values: CDR1 WNHNN, CDR2 SYGVQD (reference sequence). CDR3 bases: TGCGCCAGCAGTGGGGGTCGGCTCCGCAATGAGCAGTTCTTC. Amino acids: CASSGGRLRNEQFF.

Written as DNA, the CDR3 is TGTGCCAGCAGTCCAATGGGGGGGTCCTACGAGCAGTACTTC. It translates to CASSPMGGSYEQYF. V is TRBV28 and J is TRBJ2-7; the match to TRBD2 covers 7 bases. The CDR3 contains 14 residues. The V gene's germline CDR1 is MDHEN and CDR2 SYDVKM. V lost 5 bases to trimming and J lost 1 base; unmatched junction nucleotides: 5. Supplemented by reference TRBV28 and TRBJ2-7, the full variable domain reads DVKVTQSSRYLVKRTGEKVFLECVQDMDHENMFWYRQDPGLGLRLIYFSYDVKMKEKGDIPEGYSVSREKKERFSLILESASTNQTSMYLCASSPMGGSYEQYFGPGTRLTVT.

The rearrangement joins TRBV2 to TRBJ2-3; D is possibly TRBD1 or TRBD2 (5 bases each). The CDR3 covers 14 residues. CDR1 SNHLY and CDR2 FYNNEI come from the germline V gene. V gave up 4 bases and J gave up 3 bases, with 11 bases separating them. Written as DNA, the CDR3 is TGTGCCAGCAGTGTACGGGGCGCAACAGATACGCAGTATTTT. Amino acid sequence: CASSVRGATDTQYF. Complete variable domain (other parts from reference TRBV2 and TRBJ2-3): EPEVTQTPSHQVTQMGQEVILRCVPISNHLYFYWYRQILGQKVEFLVSFYNNEISEKSEIFDDQFSVERPDGSNFTLKIRSTKLEDSAMYFCASSVRGATDTQYFGPGTRLTVL.

This chain links TRBV5-1 with TRBJ2-6; D gene unclear. Germline CDR1 reads SGHRS; CDR2 reads YFSETQ. The CDR3 runs to 17 residues. V shed 4 bases and J shed 0 bases, with 14 bases lying between them. Written as DNA, the CDR3 is TGCGCCAGCAGCCTCTACCCCGTCCTCTCTGGGGCCAACGTCCTGACTTTC. Protein product: CASSLYPVLSGANVLTF.

The V gene is TRBV14, the J gene TRBJ1-1, with D unclear. The germline V gene encodes CDR1 SGHDN and CDR2 FVKESK. With 4 bases removed from V and 8 bases from J, the gap between germline ends came to 8 bases. The CDR3 length is 11 residues. The CDR3 is CASSPVEEAFF. In nucleotides, the CDR3 is TGTGCCAGCAGCCCAGTGGAAGAAGCTTTCTTT.

The chain links TRBV10-3 to TRBJ2-1, with 16 bases identical to TRBD2. The germline V gene has CDR1 ENHRY and CDR2 SYGVKD. The V segment lost 6 bases and the J segment 2 bases; nucleotides outside the gene matches: 13. The CDR3 has 20 residues. This CDR3 reads CAIRSNMGLAGGPAYNEQFF. CDR3 bases: TGTGCCATCAGATCTAACATGGGACTAGCGGGGGGGCCCGCCTACAATGAGCAGTTCTTC.

This chain links TRBV2 with TRBJ1-5; TRBD1 might be the D (6 bases). Per germline, CDR1 SNHLY and CDR2 FYNNEI. The CDR3 is 13 amino acids. Trimming left V 6 bases short and J 4 bases short, with 10 bases between. DNA for the CDR3: TGTGCCAGCAGCGTAGACAGGAATCAGCCCCAGCATTTT. Amino acids: CASSVDRNQPQHF.

J is TRBJ1-2 and V is TRBV21-1; the table gives TRBD1 as D, unverified against the DNA. TRBV21-1 is a pseudogene. This CDR3 is built from 17 residues. This CDR3 reads CASSKGGTGLPVYGYTF. The DNA for the CDR3 is TGTGCCAGCAGCAAAGGAGGGACAGGGCTCCCAGTCTATGGCTACACCTTC.

This sequence joins TRBV7-9 and TRBJ2-2, with D tentatively TRBD1 or TRBD2 (6 bases each). The CDR3 consists of 15 residues. In germline, CDR1 is SEHNR, CDR2 FQNEAQ (reference sequence). The germline V and J ends were trimmed by 5 bases and 4 bases, with 14 bases remaining between them. The CDR3 sequence is CASSGPRGLTGELFF. The CDR3 nucleotides read TGTGCCAGCAGCGGCCCTCGGGGGCTCACCGGGGAGCTGTTTTTT.

The chain has TRBV19 and TRBJ2-2, with a possible D match to TRBD1 (5 bases). CDR1 and CDR2 (germline): LNHDA, SQIVND (reference sequence). This CDR3 has 15 residues. The V gene lost 5 bases and the J gene lost 0 bases, with 10 bases spanning the gap. CDR3 protein: CASSWGNANTGELFF. The CDR3 DNA reads TGTGCCAGTAGTTGGGGCAACGCGAACACCGGGGAGCTGTTTTTT.

The CDR3 region is CASSLSGKRYF. The CDR3 DNA reads TGTGCCAGCAGTTTATCGGGGAAGAGGTACTTC. The rearrangement links TRBV27 to TRBJ2-7; no clear D gene. The V gene lost 0 bases and the J gene lost 12 bases, with 9 bases spanning the gap. CDR1 and CDR2 (germline): MNHEY, SMNVEV (reference sequence). CDR3 length equals 11 residues.

This clone was seen a single time. This chain connects TRBV2 to TRBJ1-2; no firm D call. This CDR3 contains 14 residues. CDR1 is SNHLY and CDR2 is FYNNEI in the germline V gene. Trimming removed 4 bases at V and 8 bases at J, with 17 bases between. CDR3: CASSAPQLGDGYTF. CDR3 nucleotide sequence: TGTGCCAGCAGTGCCCCCCAGTTGGGAGACGGCTACACCTTC. Drawing the rest from reference TRBV2 and TRBJ1-2, the complete variable domain is EPEVTQTPSHQVTQMGQEVILRCVPISNHLYFYWYRQILGQKVEFLVSFYNNEISEKSEIFDDQFSVERPDGSNFTLKIRSTKLEDSAMYFCASSAPQLGDGYTFGSGTRLTVV.

This chain connects TRBV19 to TRBJ2-7, with 9 positions matching TRBD1. CDR1 LNHDA and CDR2 SQIVND come from the germline V gene (reference sequence). Trimming cost V 4 bases and J 0 bases; bases outside gene matches: 1. The CDR3 is 14 residues long. The CDR3 region is CASSTTGGSYEQYF. The DNA of the CDR3 is TGTGCCAGTAGTACGACAGGGGGCTCCTACGAGCAGTACTTC.

The chain recombines TRBV28 with TRBJ1-2; TRBD1 is a possible D gene (6 bases). The CDR3 covers 13 residues. The V gene's germline CDR1 is MDHEN and CDR2 SYDVKM. V lost 2 bases and J 13 bases, leaving 17 bases between the germline ends. For the CDR3, the DNA is TGTGCCAGCAGTTTAAGAAGAGCCAGGGGCAGCACCTTC. Amino acid sequence: CASSLRRARGSTF.

The chain employs TRBV11-2 and TRBJ2-7; 7 positions match TRBD2. Germline CDR1 and CDR2: SGHAT and FQNNGV. J was trimmed by 3 bases and V by 5 bases; bases with no gene match: 13. The CDR3 length is 16 residues. The chain's CDR3 is CASSLREGLDIYEQYF. In DNA form, the CDR3 reads TGTGCCAGCAGCCTTAGAGAAGGACTAGATATCTACGAGCAGTACTTC. Looking up the rest from reference TRBV11-2 and TRBJ2-7 gives the full variable domain: EAGVAQSPRYKIIEKRQSVAFWCNPISGHATLYWYQQILGQGPKLLIQFQNNGVVDDSQLPKDRFSAERLKGVDSTLKIQPAKLEDSAVYLCASSLREGLDIYEQYFGPGTRLTVT.

This sequence joins TRBV28 and TRBJ2-1; 8 positions match TRBD1. Germline V gene data show CDR1 as MDHEN and CDR2 as SYDVKM. Trimming removed 5 bases from V and 4 bases from J; junction bases left unmatched: 4. The CDR3 is made up of 14 amino acids. CDR3 protein: CASSPGQAYNEQFF. In DNA form, the CDR3 reads TGTGCCAGCAGTCCGGGACAGGCATACAATGAGCAGTTCTTC.

The chain recombines TRBV25-1 with TRBJ1-1; D is undetermined. The CDR3 spans 13 residues. Per germline, CDR1 MGHDK and CDR2 SYGVNS. V shed 1 base and J shed 1 base, with 4 bases lying between them. CDR3 in amino acids: CASSESRNTEAFF. As DNA, the CDR3 is TGTGCCAGCAGTGAATCTCGGAACACTGAAGCTTTCTTT. Together with reference TRBV25-1 and TRBJ1-1, the CDR3 gives the full variable domain: EADIYQTPRYLVIGTGKKITLECSQTMGHDKMYWYQQDPGMELHLIHYSYGVNSTEKGDLSSESTVSRIRTEHFPLTLESARPSHTSQYLCASSESRNTEAFFGQGTRLTVV.

The table lists this clone with a count of one. The chain combines TRBV11-2 with TRBJ2-1, with D unresolved. In germline, CDR1 is SGHAT, CDR2 FQNNGV. This CDR3 comprises 15 residues. Trimming took off 5 bases at V and 5 bases at J, with 16 bases between the two ends. CDR3 nucleotides: TGTGCCAGCAGCCTCACTAACCCCTTAGACAATGAGCAGTTCTTC. It is translated as CASSLTNPLDNEQFF. The whole variable domain, filled in from reference TRBV11-2 and TRBJ2-1, reads EAGVAQSPRYKIIEKRQSVAFWCNPISGHATLYWYQQILGQGPKLLIQFQNNGVVDDSQLPKDRFSAERLKGVDSTLKIQPAKLEDSAVYLCASSLTNPLDNEQFFGPGTRLTVL.

V is TRBV2 and J is TRBJ1-1; the D gene is possibly TRBD1 (5 bases). Germline CDR1 and CDR2: SNHLY and FYNNEI. The V end was cut by 7 bases, the J end by 11 bases, with 14 bases between. The CDR3 has 11 amino acids. The CDR3 bases are TGTGCCAGCATGGCACGAGGGGCGGCTTTCTTT. It is translated as CASMARGAAFF. The full variable domain, rest sourced from reference TRBV2 and TRBJ1-1, is EPEVTQTPSHQVTQMGQEVILRCVPISNHLYFYWYRQILGQKVEFLVSFYNNEISEKSEIFDDQFSVERPDGSNFTLKIRSTKLEDSAMYFCASMARGAAFFGQGTRLTVV.

The V and J genes are TRBV10-3 and TRBJ1-4; 7 bases are a match to TRBD1. The CDR3 sequence is 16 residues long. The germline gives CDR1 ENHRY, CDR2 SYGVKD. Unmatched junction bases numbered 9, after V lost 2 bases and J lost 6 bases. The CDR3 spells CAISEQPTGSDEKLFF. CDR3 sequence (DNA): TGTGCCATCAGTGAGCAGCCGACAGGGTCGGATGAAAAACTGTTTTTT.

The rearrangement uses TRBV11-2 and TRBJ1-1; perhaps TRBD1 as D (5 bases). Germline assignment: CDR1 SGHAT and CDR2 FQNNGV. The ends were cut back, 3 bases at V and 6 bases at J, with 11 bases in the middle. The CDR3 is 13 amino acids. CDR3 region: CASSFLREAEAFF. As DNA, the CDR3 is TGTGCCAGCAGCTTCCTCAGGGAGGCTGAAGCTTTCTTT.

This chain uses TRBV19 with TRBJ1-2; TRBD1 might be the D (6 bases). Germline V gene sequence: CDR1 LNHDA, CDR2 SQIVND (reference sequence). This CDR3 spans 13 amino acids. With 10 bases removed from V and 4 bases from J, the gap between germline ends came to 16 bases. CDR3: CATLTGPSYGYTF. Written as DNA, the CDR3 is TGTGCCACCCTTACAGGGCCTTCCTATGGCTACACCTTC.

The chain is built from TRBV6-1 and TRBJ1-6, with TRBD1 matching over 8 bases. V shed 4 bases and J 0 bases; nucleotides not matched to a gene: 5. CDR1 is MNHNS and CDR2 is SASEGT in the germline V gene. The length of the CDR3 is 17 residues. CDR3 sequence: CASSARTGSSYNSPLHF. The CDR3 coding sequence is TGTGCCAGCAGTGCCAGGACAGGGAGCTCCTATAATTCACCCCTCCACTTT.

The J gene is TRBJ1-6, the V gene TRBV30; D remains unclear. The CDR3 is made up of 15 amino acids. Between the trimmed V and J ends, which lost 0 bases and 4 bases, there was a span of 10 bases. Germline V gene lookup returns CDR1 GTSNPN and CDR2 SVGIG (reference sequence). CDR3 in amino acids: CAWSVLEQYNSPLHF. The CDR3 nucleotides are TGTGCCTGGAGTGTACTGGAGCAGTATAATTCACCCCTCCACTTT.